This T cell receptor beta chain was retrieved from a study of T-cell memory formation after mild COVID-19. This clonotype was found a few times. Its target is not known. TCRdb fed the 5' RACE reads into MiXCR, producing one record per CDR3 protein. The data hold 250,000 to 350,000 distinct CDR3 sequences, with roughly a fifth observed a single time. Study results and limitations: Among clones peaking at day 37 in the second wave, SARS-CoV-2 specificity remained unconfirmed. CD4+ contracting clones were mainly CM and EM; CD8+ ones, EMRA. Clones contracting day 15 to 85 were balanced CD4/CD8; later expanders leaned CD4+.

Trimming cost V 1 base and J 4 bases, with 16 bases left between them. Germline lookup yields CDR1 SGHVS and CDR2 FNYEAQ. This CDR3 has 16 amino acids. Sequenced sample: PBMCs or a T cell subset sorted from them (not recorded which). This sequence was found in a man younger than 30 who had mild COVID-19 (a few samples of this study predate the infection). Cell type and time point are not known. The chain links TRBV7-6 to TRBJ1-2; D remains ambiguous. The CDR3 nucleotides read TGTGCCAGCAGCTTAGGCGGCAGCACTACCACCTATGGCTACACCTTC. Amino acids: CASSLGGSTTTYGYTF.